A selection of T cell receptor beta chains follows, all from one sample in a study. TCRdb processed the 5' RACE reads anew with MiXCR; each CDR3 protein has one entry. This table has tens of thousands of distinct CDR3 sequences, around 24% appearing once. Sequenced input: memory CD4+ T cells sorted from blood. These receptor sequences come from a female donor with breast cancer. The CDR3 runs from the conserved cysteine through the conserved F or W. D genes are given only for firm matches. Only some rows state a clone size, as once, few, many or a class for expanded clones.

TRBJ2-7 few 16 TRBV27 TRBD2 TGTGCCGGCAGTTTAATGTTTCCGGGGGGGCCAGAGGAGCAGTACTTC CAGSLMFPGGPEEQYF
TRBJ1-6 - 12 TRBV7-6 TRBD1 TGTGCCAGCAGCAACAGGGGTTCACCCCTCCACTTT CASSNRGSPLHF
TRBJ1-4 - 12 TRBV7-9 - TGTGCCAGCAGCTTAGACAACGTAAAACTGTTTTTT CASSLDNVKLFF
TRBJ1-1 few 13 TRBV7-6 - TGTGCCAGCAGCTTAGGGGGCGGCAGTGAAGCTTTCTTT CASSLGGGSEAFF
TRBJ2-2 few 14 TRBV6-2/TRBV6-3 TRBD1 TGTGCCAGCAAGAAGACAGGGGACACCGGGGAGCTGTTTTTT CASKKTGDTGELFF
TRBJ2-7 - 14 TRBV3-1 - TGTGCCAGCAGCCAAGCTATCGGGGCTTTCGAGCAGTACTTC CASSQAIGAFEQYF
TRBJ2-7 few 11 TRBV27 - TGTGCCAGCAGTAAGGGCTACGAGCAGTACTTC CASSKGYEQYF
TRBJ2-2 - 14 TRBV4-1 - TGCACCAGCAGCCAAGATAGTGGAACCGGGGAGCTGTTTTTT CTSSQDSGTGELFF
TRBJ2-1 - 15 TRBV5-4 TRBD2 TGTGCCAGCAGCTTACTAGCGGGAGAGAGTAATGAGCAGTTCTTC CASSLLAGESNEQFF
TRBJ2-3 few 15 TRBV7-3 - TGTGCCAGCAGCCCGGAGAGCGGGTGGGGAGATACGCAGTATTTT CASSPESGWGDTQYF
TRBJ2-7 few 15 TRBV27 TRBD1 TGTGCCAGCAGTCCCAGGGACAGGGGAATCAACGAGCAGTACTTC CASSPRDRGINEQYF
TRBJ1-5 medium-sized 14 TRBV4-3 - TGCGCCAGCAGCCAGACTACAGGAGATCAGCCCCAGCATTTT CASSQTTGDQPQHF
TRBJ2-5 - 13 TRBV12-3/TRBV12-4 TRBD2 TGTGCCAGCAGTTCTCTAGCGGGAGAGACCCAGTACTTC CASSSLAGETQYF
TRBJ2-3 many 16 TRBV28 TRBD1 TGTGCCAGCAGCAATTGGCCTACAGGGGCCGGCGATACGCAGTATTTT CASSNWPTGAGDTQYF
TRBJ2-1 few 13 TRBV27 - TGTGCCAGCAGGGACATCAGCTACAATGAGCAGTTCTTC CASRDISYNEQFF
TRBJ2-2 many 14 TRBV10-1 - TGCGCCAGCAGTGGTGCTAGTGCCCCCGGGGAGCTGTTTTTT CASSGASAPGELFF
TRBJ2-2 few 14 TRBV5-1 - TGCGCCAGCAGCTTGGTCGGTTCTACCGGGGAGCTGTTTTTT CASSLVGSTGELFF
TRBJ2-3 many 14 TRBV9 - TGTGCCAGCAGCCCCGAAGGTGGGGCAGATACGCAGTATTTT CASSPEGGADTQYF
TRBJ2-6 many 17 TRBV6-5 - TGTGCCAGCAGTTACTCGGACCCGACGGATCGGGCCAACGTCCTGACTTTC CASSYSDPTDRANVLTF
TRBJ1-5 - 14 TRBV2 - TGTGCCAGCAGCCAAGGCGGGGGAGGACAGCCCCAGCATTTT CASSQGGGGQPQHF
TRBJ1-1 few 17 TRBV7-9 - TGTGCCAGCAGCTTAGGGCTCTTCGAGGGATTGAACACTGAAGCTTTCTTT CASSLGLFEGLNTEAFF
TRBJ1-4 few 12 TRBV29-1 - TGCAGCGTTGAAGAGGGGAGGGACAAACTGTTTTTT CSVEEGRDKLFF
TRBJ2-1 - 15 TRBV7-7 - TGTGCCAGCAGCCTAGCTCTTCACTCCTACAATGAGCAGTTCTTC CASSLALHSYNEQFF
TRBJ1-2 many 13 TRBV20-1 - TGCAGTGCCTCAGTCCAGGGGAACTATGGCTACACCTTC CSASVQGNYGYTF